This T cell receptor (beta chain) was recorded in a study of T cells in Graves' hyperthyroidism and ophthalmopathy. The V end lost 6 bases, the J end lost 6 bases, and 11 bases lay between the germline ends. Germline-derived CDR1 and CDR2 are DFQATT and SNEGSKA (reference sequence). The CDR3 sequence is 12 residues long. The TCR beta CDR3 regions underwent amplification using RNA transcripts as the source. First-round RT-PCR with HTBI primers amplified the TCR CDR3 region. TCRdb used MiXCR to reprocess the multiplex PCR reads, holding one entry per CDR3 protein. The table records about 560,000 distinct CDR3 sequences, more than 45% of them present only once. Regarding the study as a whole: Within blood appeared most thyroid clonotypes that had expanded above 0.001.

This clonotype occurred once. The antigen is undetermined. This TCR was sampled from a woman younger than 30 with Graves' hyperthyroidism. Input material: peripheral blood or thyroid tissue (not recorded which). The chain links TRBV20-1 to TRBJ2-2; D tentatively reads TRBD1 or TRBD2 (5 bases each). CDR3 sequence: CSARVGAGELFF. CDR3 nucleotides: TGCAGTGCCAGGGTGGGGGCCGGGGAGCTGTTTTTT.